These 7 T cell receptor beta chains share one sample of origin, sequenced in a study of molecular identifiers for immune sequencing clone quantification. Each CDR3 protein gets one entry after TCRdb re-called the PCR reads with MiXCR. Counted here are tens of thousands of distinct CDR3 sequences, around 18% occurring once; the ten biggest clones make up about 1.5%. The sequenced material came from naive CD8+ T cells from blood, with Jurkat cell RNA spiked in. Regarding subset: FACS-sorted CD8+CD4-CCR7+CD45RA+ naive T cells. These receptors all come from a human donor in good health. Some libraries in this study had Jurkat cell RNA spiked in.

This clonotype was observed at least ten times. The V gene is TRBV19, the J gene TRBJ1-4, with D unresolved. The CDR3 sequence is 14 residues long. Between the trimmed V and J ends, which lost 5 bases and 7 bases, there was a span of 14 bases. Germline V lookup: CDR1 LNHDA, CDR2 SQIVND (reference sequence). For the CDR3, the DNA is TGTGCCAGTAGTCCTCGGCCACTGGGTGAAAAACTGTTTTTT. Its protein is CASSPRPLGEKLFF.

Of note for this clonotype: One end of the junction fails to match germline, which may point to a read error. The J gene is TRBJ2-3, the V gene TRBV7-3; 11 nucleotides line up with TRBD2. Germline V lookup: CDR1 SGHTA, CDR2 FQGTGA. The CDR3 sequence is 16 residues long. CDR3 coding DNA: TGTGCCAGCAGCCCGATGGGACTAGCGGACACAGATACGCGGTATTTT. It translates to CASSPMGLADTDTRYF.

This clonotype occurred many times. The chain links TRBV16 to TRBJ1-1, with D unresolved. Germline CDR1 reads KGHSY; CDR2 reads FQNENV. This CDR3 has 15 amino acids. V shed 0 bases and J shed 1 base, with 9 bases lying between them. This CDR3 reads CASSQSPNPNTEAFF. DNA of the CDR3: TGTGCCAGCAGCCAATCACCCAACCCGAACACTGAAGCTTTCTTT. The full variable domain, completed using reference TRBV16 and TRBJ1-1, is GEEVAQTPKHLVRGEGQKAKLYCAPIKGHSYVFWYQQVLKNEFKFLISFQNENVFDETGMPKERFSAKCLPNSPCSLEIQATKLEDSAVYFCASSQSPNPNTEAFFGQGTRLTVV.

V usage is TRBV13 and J usage is TRBJ2-7, with TRBD2 matching over 11 bases. This CDR3 has 15 residues. Germline V gene lookup returns CDR1 PRHDT and CDR2 FYEKMQ (reference sequence). Trimming removed 6 bases from V and 3 bases from J; junction bases left unmatched: 7. In DNA form, the CDR3 reads TGTGCCAGCAGTCATACTAGCGGGAGTTTCTACGAGCAGTACTTC. Its protein product is CASSHTSGSFYEQYF.

The chain couples TRBV27 to TRBJ2-1; 10 nucleotides agree with TRBD1. The CDR3 loop spans 17 amino acids. Trimming removed 5 bases from V and 7 bases from J; junction bases left unmatched: 14. The germline V gene encodes CDR1 MNHEY and CDR2 SMNVEV (reference sequence). CDR3 in amino acids: CASSLLGTGAGWNEQFF. In DNA form, the CDR3 reads TGTGCCAGCAGTCTCTTAGGGACAGGGGCAGGTTGGAATGAGCAGTTCTTC.

This clonotype was found many times. Here the CDR3 DNA reads TGTGCCAGCAGCTTAGCGCGGTTGGAGGGAAGGGACATTCAGTACTTC. Translating gives CASSLARLEGRDIQYF. The gene calls are TRBV7-9 and TRBJ2-4; D is possibly TRBD2 (6 bases). The CDR3 is 16 residues long. With 0 bases removed from V and 8 bases from J, the gap between germline ends came to 17 bases. CDR1 SEHNR and CDR2 FQNEAQ come from the germline V gene (reference sequence).

Of note for this clonotype: Because it lacks the conserved phenylalanine or tryptophan at the end, this CDR3 is likely a read error. V usage is TRBV12-3 or TRBV12-4 and J usage is TRBJ2-1, with D maybe TRBD2 (6 bases). CDR3 length: 13 amino acids. Between the trimmed V and J ends, which lost 3 bases and 8 bases, there was a span of 11 bases. CDR3 sequence (DNA): TGTGCCAGCAGTTTCGCTAGCGCATATGAGCAGTTCTCC. Translation gives CASSFASAYEQFS.